A selection of T cell receptor beta chains follows, all from one sample in a study of identifying expanded T cells in peripheral blood. Repertoires were generated with immunoSEQ multiplex PCR, while TCRdb's copy carries only in-frame clones and drops some. The sample carries 84,000 or so clones, around nine tenths recorded once. Sequenced material: blood. All receptors come from a person aged 18 to 75 in good health. The CDR3 runs from the conserved cysteine through the conserved F or W. The D gene is left open where the match is weak. Some rows mark clone size as missing; the rest say once, few, many or name a class of expanded clone.

DNA: TGTGCCAGCAGCCCCCTCGGGTTGTCCTACGAGCAGTACTTC; CDR3: CASSPLGLSYEQYF; length: 14; D: -; J: TRBJ2-7; size: -; V: TRBV7-2
DNA: TGTGCCAGCAGCTTAAAGGGATGGAACACTGAAGCTTTCTTT; CDR3: CASSLKGWNTEAFF; length: 14; D: -; J: TRBJ1-1; size: -; V: TRBV7-8
DNA: TGTGCCAGCAGCCAAGCCCAGAGCGGCCAAGAGACCCAGTACTTC; CDR3: CASSQAQSGQETQYF; length: 15; D: -; J: TRBJ2-5; size: -; V: TRBV4-2
DNA: TGTGCCACCAGCAGACTCACGACAGGGGCCTACGAGCAGTACTTC; CDR3: CATSRLTTGAYEQYF; length: 15; D: TRBD1; J: TRBJ2-7; size: -; V: TRBV15
DNA: TGTGCCAGCAGAGCCCATAACAGGGTATCGATCGAGCAGTACTTC; CDR3: CASRAHNRVSIEQYF; length: 15; D: -; J: TRBJ2-7; size: -; V: TRBV6-6
DNA: TGTGCCAGCAGTGTAATGAAGCTAATCTACGAGCAGTACTTC; CDR3: CASSVMKLIYEQYF; length: 14; D: -; J: TRBJ2-7; size: -; V: TRBV6-1
DNA: TGTGCCAGCAGCTTATGGTACGAGCAGTACTTC; CDR3: CASSLWYEQYF; length: 11; D: -; J: TRBJ2-7; size: -; V: TRBV11-2
DNA: TGTGCCAGCAGCCCCGGGTTAGTAGCTTTGAACGATGAGCAGTTCTTC; CDR3: CASSPGLVALNDEQFF; length: 16; D: -; J: TRBJ2-1; size: -; V: TRBV5-5
DNA: TGTGCCAGTAGTCCGGGACACTACACCGGGGAGCTGTTTTTT; CDR3: CASSPGHYTGELFF; length: 14; D: -; J: TRBJ2-2; size: once; V: TRBV19
DNA: TGTGCCAGCAGCGTAGGGGGCGAGGGGTACTATGGCTACACCTTC; CDR3: CASSVGGEGYYGYTF; length: 15; D: -; J: TRBJ1-2; size: -; V: TRBV9
DNA: TGTGCCAGCAGCACCCCTTCAACCGGGCAGCCCAGCTCAGATACGCAGTATTTT; CDR3: CASSTPSTGQPSSDTQYF; length: 18; D: -; J: TRBJ2-3; size: -; V: TRBV7-3
DNA: TGTGCCAGTAGTATTGGGAGGGCCGTGAACACCGGGGAGCTGTTTTTT; CDR3: CASSIGRAVNTGELFF; length: 16; D: TRBD2; J: TRBJ2-2; size: -; V: TRBV19
DNA: TGTGCCAGCAGTTACGGCCAAGCCTATAATTCACCCCTCCACTTT; CDR3: CASSYGQAYNSPLHF; length: 15; D: -; J: TRBJ1-6; size: once; V: TRBV6-6
DNA: TGTGCCAGCAGTTCACGACAGGTGAACACTGAAGCTTTCTTT; CDR3: CASSSRQVNTEAFF; length: 14; D: -; J: TRBJ1-1; size: -; V: TRBV27
DNA: TGTGCCAGCAATCCCCTCGTCCCGAACTCAGAATTCTATGGCTACACCTTC; CDR3: CASNPLVPNSEFYGYTF; length: 17; D: -; J: TRBJ1-2; size: -; V: TRBV2
DNA: TGTGCCAGCAGTATTAGGGGAAAAACAGGGAGTAACAATGAGCAGTTCTTC; CDR3: CASSIRGKTGSNNEQFF; length: 17; D: -; J: TRBJ2-1; size: -; V: TRBV11-2
DNA: TGTGCCAGCAGCTCATCCGGTGGAGATGAAGCTTTCTTT; CDR3: CASSSSGGDEAFF; length: 13; D: -; J: TRBJ1-1; size: -; V: TRBV14
DNA: TGCGCCAGCAGTGAGGCAGCCTCTTTGGGGACTGAAGCTTTCTTT; CDR3: CASSEAASLGTEAFF; length: 15; D: -; J: TRBJ1-1; size: -; V: TRBV10-2
DNA: TGTGCCTGGACCCGGACAGGGGACACTGAAGCTTTCTTT; CDR3: CAWTRTGDTEAFF; length: 13; D: TRBD1; J: TRBJ1-1; size: -; V: TRBV30
DNA: TGTGCCAGCAGCTTAGTAAGTTATAGCAATCAGCCCCAGCATTTT; CDR3: CASSLVSYSNQPQHF; length: 15; D: -; J: TRBJ1-5; size: few; V: TRBV7-2
DNA: TGTGCCAGCAGCATGGGATCTGGGGCCAACGTCCTGACTTTC; CDR3: CASSMGSGANVLTF; length: 14; D: -; J: TRBJ2-6; size: -; V: TRBV2
DNA: TGTGCCAGCAGTGATCAGGACAGGAGGGTTCGGAACACCGGGGAGCTGTTTTTT; CDR3: CASSDQDRRVRNTGELFF; length: 18; D: -; J: TRBJ2-2; size: -; V: TRBV6-1
DNA: TGTGCCAGCGGGGCTCTGGGGGCAGAGACCCAGTACTTC; CDR3: CASGALGAETQYF; length: 13; D: -; J: TRBJ2-5; size: -; V: TRBV14
DNA: TGCGCCAGCAGTCGGGGGGGCGCCCGTGGCGGGGAGCTGTTTTTT; CDR3: CASSRGGARGGELFF; length: 15; D: -; J: TRBJ2-2; size: few; V: TRBV23-1
DNA: TGTGCCAGCAGCCTACTAGCGGGGGGGCGTTTAACAGATACGCAGTATTTT; CDR3: CASSLLAGGRLTDTQYF; length: 17; D: TRBD2; J: TRBJ2-3; size: -; V: TRBV27
DNA: TGTGCCAGCAGCGTAGATCAGCGGGAGATGGCCCAGTACTTC; CDR3: CASSVDQREMAQYF; length: 14; D: TRBD2; J: TRBJ2-5; size: -; V: TRBV9
DNA: TGTGCCAGTAGTTCATGGACAGGGGGCAGAAACACCATATATTTT; CDR3: CASSSWTGGRNTIYF; length: 15; D: TRBD1; J: TRBJ1-3; size: -; V: TRBV19
DNA: TGTGCCAGCAGTTCCGGGACAGGGTCCTACGAGCAGTACTTC; CDR3: CASSSGTGSYEQYF; length: 14; D: TRBD1; J: TRBJ2-7; size: -; V: TRBV6-5
DNA: TGTGCCAGCAATCGGGCCGCAACAACCTACGAGCAGTACTTC; CDR3: CASNRAATTYEQYF; length: 14; D: -; J: TRBJ2-7; size: -; V: TRBV2
DNA: TGTGCCAGCAGGGACAGGGGGGTTTCCTATGGCTACACCTTC; CDR3: CASRDRGVSYGYTF; length: 14; D: TRBD1; J: TRBJ1-2; size: -; V: TRBV2
DNA: TGTGCCAGCAGCCCCCAGACTAGCGGTCCCTACGAGCAGTACTTC; CDR3: CASSPQTSGPYEQYF; length: 15; D: TRBD2; J: TRBJ2-7; size: -; V: TRBV7-2
DNA: TGTGCCAGCAGCTTAGAAGGGCTAGCTTTCGACGAGCAGTACTTC; CDR3: CASSLEGLAFDEQYF; length: 15; D: -; J: TRBJ2-7; size: -; V: TRBV11-3
DNA: TGTGCCAGCAGCAAAGGACAGGGGGCGAACACTGAAGCTTTCTTT; CDR3: CASSKGQGANTEAFF; length: 15; D: TRBD1; J: TRBJ1-1; size: -; V: TRBV5-6
DNA: TGTGCCAGCAGCTTGGGGATCTCTGGAAACACCATATATTTT; CDR3: CASSLGISGNTIYF; length: 14; D: -; J: TRBJ1-3; size: -; V: TRBV5-5